These 20 T cell receptor beta chains were sequenced from one sample in a study of identifying expanded T cells in peripheral blood (dated by TCRdb to about 2019). Libraries came from the immunoSEQ multiplex PCR assay. In its TCRdb copy, this immuneACCESS table keeps in-frame sequences only and misses some clones. Where compared with another copy, unresolved V genes explain less than half of these, and the others have no known cause. This sample is represented by about 58,000 clones; around nine tenths of them were singletons. About 3.7% of the sample is held by the ten biggest clonotypes. The sample comprised blood. Receptors were obtained from a person aged 18 to 75 in good health.

The rearrangement uses TRBV7-9 and TRBJ2-5; 11 bases agree with TRBD2. Germline V lookup: CDR1 SEHNR, CDR2 FQNEAQ (reference sequence). V trimming: 4 bases; J trimming: 6 bases; junction bases outside the gene matches: 7. The CDR3 is 15 residues long. The CDR3 spells CASSSGLAVGKTQYF. The CDR3 coding sequence is TGTGCCAGCAGCTCGGGACTAGCGGTGGGGAAGACCCAGTACTTC.

The chain has TRBV12-2 and TRBJ1-2; TRBD1 is taken as the D call from the table, unchecked against the DNA. TRBV12-2 is designated a pseudogene. The CDR3 contains 17 residues. The CDR3 DNA sequence: TGTGCAAGTCGCTTAGGCGCTGTACAGGGGTCGGGGGATGGCTACACCTTC. Its translation is CASRLGAVQGSGDGYTF.

V gene TRBV2 combines with J gene TRBJ1-1; no definite D call. Trimming took off 8 bases at V and 5 bases at J, with 12 bases between the two ends. Germline CDR1 reads SNHLY; CDR2 reads FYNNEI. The CDR3 totals 12 residues. The CDR3 DNA reads TGTGCCAGCGTAGGCGAGCGGACTGAAGCTTTCTTT. Protein: CASVGERTEAFF.

The J gene is TRBJ1-1, the V gene TRBV21-1. TRBV21-1 is shown as a pseudogene. The CDR3 length is 17 residues. CDR3 sequence reads: CASSKALIGGGDTEAFF. CDR3 DNA: TGTGCCAGCAGCAAAGCGCTGATTGGAGGGGGTGACACTGAAGCTTTCTTT.

V and J are TRBV10-1 and TRBJ2-1; D tentatively reads TRBD1 or TRBD2 (6 bases each). CDR3 length: 15 residues. Per germline, CDR1 WNHNN and CDR2 SYGVQD (reference sequence). V lost 0 bases and J 5 bases, leaving 11 bases between the germline ends. CDR3 sequence reads: CASSESYGGHNEQFF. The CDR3 DNA sequence: TGCGCCAGCAGTGAGTCGTACGGGGGCCACAATGAGCAGTTCTTC.

This sequence joins TRBV4-2 and TRBJ2-1; possibly TRBD2 for D (6 bases). CDR1 LGHNA and CDR2 YNFKEQ come from the germline V gene. The CDR3 totals 16 residues. The V and J ends lost 1 base and 9 bases respectively, with 19 bases between them. CDR3 region: CASSQGRGNRVTEQFF. Written as DNA, the CDR3 is TGTGCCAGCAGCCAAGGGCGCGGGAATCGGGTGACTGAGCAGTTCTTC.

V usage is TRBV5-3 and J usage is TRBJ2-5, with 8 positions matching TRBD1. TRBV5-3 is an open reading frame, and its role is uncertain. The CDR3 consists of 17 residues. V trimming: 5 bases; J trimming: 3 bases; junction bases outside the gene matches: 15. CDR3 DNA sequence: TGTGCCAGAAGTTTGAAAACGGACAGGGCCTTCGAAGAGACCCAGTACTTC. This sequence encodes CARSLKTDRAFEETQYF.

This clone was recorded only once. The chain couples TRBV5-1 to TRBJ2-5; 7 bases are shared with TRBD2. Germline V gene data show CDR1 as SGHRS and CDR2 as YFSETQ. The CDR3 spans 15 residues. The trim removed 2 bases at V and 0 bases at J, leaving 4 bases unmatched. CDR3 sequence: CASSLGREYQETQYF. The CDR3 DNA sequence: TGCGCCAGCAGCTTAGGGCGGGAGTACCAAGAGACCCAGTACTTC. The variable domain in full, with the rest retrieved from reference TRBV5-1 and TRBJ2-5, is KAGVTQTPRYLIKTRGQQVTLSCSPISGHRSVSWYQQTPGQGLQFLFEYFSETQRNKGNFPGRFSGRQFSNSRSEMNVSTLELGDSALYLCASSLGREYQETQYFGPGTRLLVL.

This clone was seen once. CDR3 protein: CAMTSGSSDEQFF. CDR3 DNA sequence: TGTGCCATGACTAGCGGGAGTTCGGACGAGCAGTTCTTC. The rearrangement links TRBV10-3 to TRBJ2-1; 12 positions match TRBD2. The CDR3 has 13 amino acids. Germline V gives CDR1 ENHRY, CDR2 SYGVKD. V was clipped by 9 bases and J by 10 bases; unmatched bases: 7.

The chain joins TRBV9 to TRBJ2-3; 15 bases align to TRBD2. CDR3 length equals 17 residues. V trimming: 0 bases; J trimming: 5 bases; junction bases outside the gene matches: 4. Germline CDR1 is SGDLS and CDR2 is YYNGEE. The CDR3 sequence is CASSVGTSGGAVDTQYF. Written as DNA, the CDR3 is TGTGCCAGCAGCGTAGGGACTAGCGGGGGGGCCGTAGATACGCAGTATTTT.

This clone has only one observation. V gene TRBV5-6 combines with J gene TRBJ2-5; D gene unclear. Looked up from germline, CDR1 is SGHDT and CDR2 is YYEEEE. This CDR3 contains 16 residues. The ends were cut back, 0 bases at V and 1 base at J, with 13 bases in the middle. The CDR3 sequence: CASSLGRNRFQETQYF. CDR3 bases: TGTGCCAGCAGCTTGGGGCGGAATAGATTCCAAGAGACCCAGTACTTC.

The V and J genes are TRBV14 and TRBJ1-2; D remains ambiguous. This CDR3 is 16 amino acids long. The V end lost 1 base, the J end lost 9 bases, and 21 bases lay between the germline ends. CDR1 and CDR2 (germline): SGHDN, FVKESK. This CDR3 reads CASSQGFWAAFPRYTF. The CDR3, as DNA: TGTGCCAGCAGCCAAGGGTTTTGGGCAGCCTTCCCACGCTACACCTTC.

V gene TRBV5-4 combines with J gene TRBJ2-1; 10 positions match TRBD1. This CDR3 has 15 amino acids. After removal of 4 bases from V and 4 bases from J, the junction contained 5 bases not matched to a gene. Germline V gene sequence: CDR1 SGHNT, CDR2 YYREEE (reference sequence). The CDR3 sequence: CASSPGTGVYNEQFF. As DNA, the CDR3 is TGTGCCAGCAGCCCCGGGACAGGGGTATACAATGAGCAGTTCTTC.

The chain recombines TRBV5-1 with TRBJ2-7; a weak D match, TRBD2 (6 bases). The CDR3 runs to 14 residues. Germline lookup yields CDR1 SGHRS and CDR2 YFSETQ. The V end lost 4 bases, the J end lost 6 bases, and 17 bases lay between the germline ends. The CDR3 DNA follows: TGCGCCAGCAGCGAGTCGGGAGACAATAGCGAGCAGTACTTC. Translation: CASSESGDNSEQYF. Drawing the rest from reference TRBV5-1 and TRBJ2-7, the complete variable domain is KAGVTQTPRYLIKTRGQQVTLSCSPISGHRSVSWYQQTPGQGLQFLFEYFSETQRNKGNFPGRFSGRQFSNSRSEMNVSTLELGDSALYLCASSESGDNSEQYFGPGTRLTVT.

The chain links TRBV4-3 to TRBJ2-5, with 8 bases lining up with TRBD1. J gave up 4 bases and V 4 bases, and 5 bases lay outside the gene matches. Germline V gene sequence: CDR1 LGHNA, CDR2 YSLEER. The length of the CDR3 is 14 residues. CDR3 sequence (DNA): TGCGCCAGCAGCCCCAGGGGGCGGGGAGAGACCCAGTACTTC. Protein: CASSPRGRGETQYF.

The chain recombines TRBV10-1 with TRBJ2-2; D possibly corresponds to TRBD2 (6 bases). Germline V gene sequence: CDR1 WNHNN, CDR2 SYGVQD (reference sequence). V was clipped by 10 bases and J by 6 bases, with 21 bases between them. This CDR3 has 15 residues. The CDR3 sequence: CATLNSGTLPGELFF. The CDR3 DNA sequence: TGCGCCACACTCAATTCTGGGACTCTCCCCGGGGAGCTGTTTTTT.

The chain recombines TRBV19 with TRBJ2-6; no firm D call. The CDR3 length is 15 residues. Germline CDR1 reads LNHDA; CDR2 reads SQIVND (reference sequence). The V gene lost 3 bases and the J gene lost 2 bases, with 8 bases spanning the gap. The CDR3 loop reads CASSILVPGANVLTF. As DNA, the CDR3 is TGTGCCAGTAGTATTTTGGTTCCTGGGGCCAACGTCCTGACTTTC.

As DNA, the CDR3 is TGTGCCAGCTCACGGACAGGAATGAACACTGAAGCTTTCTTT. Translation gives CASSRTGMNTEAFF. The chain combines TRBV18 with TRBJ1-1, with 7 bases fitting TRBD1. J gave up 0 bases and V 4 bases, and 2 bases lay outside the gene matches. Germline assignment: CDR1 KGHSH and CDR2 LQKENI. The CDR3 has 14 amino acids. The whole variable domain, remainder taken from reference TRBV18 and TRBJ1-1, is NAGVMQNPRHLVRRRGQEARLRCSPMKGHSHVYWYRQLPEEGLKFMVYLQKENIIDESGMPKERFSAEFPKEGPSILRIQQVVRGDSAAYFCASSRTGMNTEAFFGQGTRLTVV.

This chain uses TRBV19 with TRBJ2-7, with TRBD1 identical over 7 bases. There are 15 residues in the CDR3. CDR1 is LNHDA and CDR2 is SQIVND in the germline V gene (reference sequence). J was trimmed by 7 bases and V by 4 bases; bases with no gene match: 13. The chain's CDR3 is CASSKPGQPTREQYF. As DNA, the CDR3 is TGTGCCAGTAGTAAACCGGGACAGCCGACAAGGGAGCAGTACTTC.

This clone was picked up a small number of times. The V call is TRBV10-3, the J call TRBJ2-7; weak D call: TRBD1 (7 bases). The CDR3 contains 13 residues. Germline V gene lookup returns CDR1 ENHRY and CDR2 SYGVKD. V lost 4 bases to trimming and J lost 3 bases, with 10 bases between them. The CDR3 nucleotides are TGTGCCATCAGTGGCGGGACAGACTACGAGCAGTACTTC. Translated: CAISGGTDYEQYF.